This TCR beta chain originates from a study of response to subunit inactivated influenza vaccine. CDR1 is LNHNV, CDR2 YYDKDF, per germline (reference sequence). This CDR3 has 13 residues. V was trimmed by 0 bases and J by 2 bases, leaving 4 bases between them. TCRdb recomputed calls from the RT-PCR reads with MiXCR, one row per CDR3 protein. Here the sample spans fewer than 800,000 distinct CDR3 sequences, less than 20% being singletons. The sequences come from PBMCs from blood, collected approximately 12 days after vaccination. The receptor was derived from a middle-aged man who received an inactivated influenza vaccine. The chain has TRBV15 and TRBJ2-5; D unresolved. The CDR3 spells CATSRELQETQYF. As DNA, the CDR3 is TGTGCCACCAGCAGAGAACTACAAGAGACCCAGTACTTC.